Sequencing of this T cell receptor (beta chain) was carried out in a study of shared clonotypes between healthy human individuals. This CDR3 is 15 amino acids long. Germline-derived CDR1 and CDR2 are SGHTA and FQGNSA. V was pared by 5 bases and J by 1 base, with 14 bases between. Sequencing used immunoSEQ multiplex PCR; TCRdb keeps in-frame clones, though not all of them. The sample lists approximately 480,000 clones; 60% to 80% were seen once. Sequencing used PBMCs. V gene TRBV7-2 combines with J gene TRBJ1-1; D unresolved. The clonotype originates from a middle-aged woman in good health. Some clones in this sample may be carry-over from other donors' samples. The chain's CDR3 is CASSQTLWGNTEAFF. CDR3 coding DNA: TGTGCCAGCAGCCAAACACTTTGGGGGAACACTGAAGCTTTCTTT.